A single sample gave rise to the 31 T cell receptor beta chains below, sequenced in a study of tumor and adjacent non-tumor tissue in lung cancer (dated by TCRdb to the late 2010s). The library was built by means of multiplex PCR. Instrument on record: Illumina HiSeq 2500. TCRbeta libraries were constructed through three rounds of nested PCR with primers (Table S4) according to protocols modified from ARM-PCR. The public reads were quality trimmed at Q25 with fastp and then assembled into clones with MiXCR by TCRdb, keeping productive beta chains. Rows with one shared CDR3 protein collapse into an entry with the most common genes and DNA. The sample table holds under 85,000 distinct CDR3 sequences, of which over 65% were seen once. The top ten constitute 40% of the sample. Bulk unsorted tissue served as the source for RNA extraction, and RNA quality was assessed using a NanoDrop ND-1000 and an Agilent 2100. For the normal lung samples, distant non-tumor tissue was collected more than 3 cm away from the tumor edge.

Source material: distant non-tumor lung tissue. These receptors were collected from a man aged 65 to 79 with non-small cell lung cancer.

In the case of this clonotype: At one end, the junction sequence differs from germline, possibly due to a read error. The chain has TRBV11-2 and TRBJ2-2; a weak D match, TRBD1 (6 bases). Germline V gene lookup returns CDR1 SGHAT and CDR2 FQNNGV. The CDR3 consists of 15 residues. The CDR3: CVSSIRQVGTGEMFF. The CDR3 DNA reads TGTGTCAGCAGCATAAGACAGGTGGGCACCGGGGAGATGTTCTTT.

Comments on this clonotype: The junction departs from germline at one end; a sequencing error may be responsible. V is TRBV6-5 and J is TRBJ2-2, with no clear D. Looked up from germline, CDR1 is MNHEY and CDR2 is SVGAGI. The CDR3 consists of 13 residues. CDR3 in amino acids: CASSYWSTGELFF. The CDR3 DNA reads TGTGCCAGCAGTTATTGGAGCACCGGAGAGCTGTTTTTT.

V gene TRBV5-1 combines with J gene TRBJ2-2; D is possibly TRBD1 (5 bases). The CDR3 runs 14 residues. Trimming cost V 0 bases and J 13 bases, with 16 bases left between them. The germline V gene encodes CDR1 SGHRS and CDR2 YFSETQ. CDR3 sequence (DNA): TGCGCCAGCAGCTTGGGACAGCTGACCGGGTGGCTGTTTTTT. Amino acids: CASSLGQLTGWLFF. Full variable domain (remainder filled in from reference TRBV5-1 and TRBJ2-2): KAGVTQTPRYLIKTRGQQVTLSCSPISGHRSVSWYQQTPGQGLQFLFEYFSETQRNKGNFPGRFSGRQFSNSRSEMNVSTLELGDSALYLCASSLGQLTGWLFFGEGSRLTVL.

On this clonotype: The junction departs from germline at one end; a sequencing error may be responsible. The genes are TRBV4-1 and TRBJ2-3; 7 positions match TRBD1. This CDR3 region has 16 residues. In germline, CDR1 is MGHRA, CDR2 YSYEKL. The CDR3 is CASSKGARGFVYTHYF. The CDR3 DNA is TGCGCCAGCAGCAAAGGAGCCAGGGGGTTCGTGTATACGCATTATTTT.

J is TRBJ2-1 and V is TRBV12-3 or TRBV12-4; D is possibly TRBD2 (5 bases). The V end lost 4 bases, the J end lost 2 bases, and 12 bases lay between the germline ends. The CDR3 spans 15 residues. CDR3 coding DNA: TGTGCCAGCAGTTCGCCAGTACTAGCCTACAATGAGCAGTTCTTC. Translation: CASSSPVLAYNEQFF.

A note on this clonotype: One end of the junction fails to match germline, which may point to a read error. This chain uses TRBV6-6 with TRBJ1-1; 9 positions agree with TRBD1. This CDR3 spans 16 amino acids. The germline gives CDR1 MNHNY, CDR2 SVGAGI (reference sequence). CDR3 sequence reads: CTSNYSPGQGDTEAFF. For the CDR3, the DNA is TGTACCAGCAATTACTCACCGGGACAGGGTGACACTGAAGCTTTCTTT.

In the case of this clonotype: A much larger clone lies one base from this, so it may be a read error. The rearrangement links TRBV6-1 to TRBJ2-7, with D perhaps matching TRBD2 (6 bases). The CDR3 consists of 14 residues. Germline V gene sequence: CDR1 MNHNS, CDR2 SASEGT. Trimming took 6 bases from V and 0 from J, leaving 12 bases between them. CDR3 DNA sequence: TGTGCCAGCAGCCCCAGGGAGGACTCCTACGAGCAGTACTTC. It specifies CASSPREDSYEQYF.

Note on this clonotype: Its ends do not fully match the called genes, so a read error is possible. This chain connects TRBV29-1 to TRBJ1-4; no clear D. The CDR3 runs 13 residues. Germline-derived CDR1 and CDR2 are SQVTM and ANQGSEA. The CDR3 reads CRVEDTKEGGLFF. As DNA, the CDR3 is TGCAGAGTTGAAGATACAAAGGAAGGTGGACTGTTTTTT.

A word on this clonotype: An end of the junction differs from the germline gene, which may be a read error. This rearrangement joins TRBV6-2 or TRBV6-3 to TRBJ1-5; maybe TRBD1 (6 bases). Germline V gene sequence: CDR1 MNHEY, CDR2 SVGEGT. The CDR3 is made up of 13 amino acids. The CDR3 sequence: CASSYGGNQPKHF. The CDR3 region has the DNA TGTGCCAGCAGTTATGGGGGCAATCAGCCCAAGCATTTT.

A remark on this clonotype: Because the CDR3 is missing its conserved closing phenylalanine or tryptophan, this is likely a read error. The chain joins TRBV29-1 to TRBJ2-3; 7 bases map to TRBD1. CDR1 and CDR2 from the germline V gene are SQVTM and ANQGSEA. Trimming at V came to 5 bases and at J to 1 base, leaving 3 bases not matched to a gene. This CDR3 has 13 amino acids. CDR3 nucleotide sequence: TGCAGCGTTACTGGACAGGGCACAGATACGCAGTATTCT. Its protein product is CSVTGQGTDTQYS.

This clonotype appeared a single time. The CDR3 ends on some other residue instead of the conserved phenylalanine or tryptophan, so this is likely a read error. The DNA is left out, because the CDR3 cannot be placed on it with certainty; the CDR3 is given as TCRdb lists it. This rearrangement joins TRBV11-3 to TRBJ1-2; the D call in the table, TRBD1, was not verified against the DNA. The CDR3 is 14 amino acids in total, end residues counted. Germline V lookup: CDR1 SGHNT, CDR2 YENEEA. This CDR3 is CASSFPTGAGGYTL.

Regarding this clonotype: Germline and junction disagree at one end, which may indicate a read error. The chain combines TRBV20-1 with TRBJ2-1, with 8 bases fitting TRBD2. Germline values: CDR1 DFQATT, CDR2 SNEGSKA (reference sequence). There are 13 residues in the CDR3. The CDR3: CSAIQRGYNKQSF. CDR3 DNA sequence: TGCAGTGCTATACAGCGGGGGTACAATAAGCAGTCCTTC.

In this sample, this clonotype turned up many times. The CDR3 region has the DNA TGTGCCAGCAGTTACTTTGATTGGCGGGAGGCCTATAGCACAGATACGCAGTATTTT. Translating gives CASSYFDWREAYSTDTQYF. J is TRBJ2-3 and V is TRBV6-6; TRBD2 matches 8 bases. The CDR3 spans 19 residues. Looked up from germline, CDR1 is MNHNY and CDR2 is SVGAGI (reference sequence). Unmatched junction bases numbered 12, after V lost 1 base and J lost 0 bases.

Remarks on this clonotype: Here the CDR3 omits its conserved ending phenylalanine or tryptophan, so a read error is the likely source. The chain links TRBV12-3 or TRBV12-4 to TRBJ1-3; D uncertain. V shed 5 bases and J shed 0 bases, with 20 bases lying between them. The CDR3 has 18 amino acids. The CDR3 loop is CASSRPETWIGSGNTIYV. The CDR3 DNA reads TGTGCCAGCAGTCGTCCCGAGACATGGATCGGCTCTGGAAACACCATATATGTT.

This clonotype has more than one count but fewer than ten. A junction end diverges from the germline sequence, so it may reflect a read error. The genes are TRBV29-1 and TRBJ2-5, with D perhaps matching TRBD1 (6 bases). Per germline, CDR1 SQVTM and CDR2 ANQGSEA. The CDR3 has 13 residues. The chain's CDR3 is CSVVDRLQETQHF. The CDR3 nucleotides read TGCAGCGTTGTCGACAGGTTACAAGAGACCCAGCACTTC.

In the case of this clonotype: One end of the junction fails to match germline, which may point to a read error. The V call is TRBV11-3, the J call TRBJ1-1, with D perhaps matching TRBD1 (6 bases). Germline V lookup: CDR1 SGHNT, CDR2 YENEEA. The length of the CDR3 is 15 residues. The CDR3 sequence: CASNSRGGTYTEAFF. The CDR3, as DNA: TGTGCCAGCAACTCCCGAGGGGGGACCTACACCGAAGCTTTCTTT.

A remark on this clonotype: Germline and junction disagree at one end, which may indicate a read error. The rearrangement links TRBV10-3 to TRBJ1-2, with D hard to call. This CDR3 region has 13 residues. Germline V CDR1 and CDR2: ENHRY, SYGVKD. The CDR3 spells CTFSRSPNYCYTF. The CDR3 DNA reads TGTACCTTTTCCCGGTCCCCTAACTATTGCTACACCTTC.

The chain links TRBV19 to TRBJ1-5; D might be TRBD1 (6 bases). V shed 5 bases and J shed 6 bases, with 14 bases lying between them. CDR3 length: 14 residues. Germline CDR1 LNHDA, CDR2 SQIVND (reference sequence). As DNA, the CDR3 is TGTGCCAGTAGTGACACAGGGTTTCGTCAGCCCCAGCATTTT. It is translated as CASSDTGFRQPQHF.

Within the sample, this clonotype is medium-sized. The genes are TRBV20-1 and TRBJ2-7; D may be TRBD1 or TRBD2 (5 bases each). Trimming took off 4 bases at V and 6 bases at J, with 10 bases between the two ends. The germline V gene encodes CDR1 DFQATT and CDR2 SNEGSKA (reference sequence). This CDR3 contains 11 residues. This chain's CDR3 is CSATGAVEQYF. The CDR3, as DNA: TGCAGTGCTACCGGGGCAGTCGAGCAGTACTTC.

Worth noting for this clonotype: Compared with germline, one end of the junction differs, possibly owing to a read error. The chain has TRBV5-4 and TRBJ1-6, with TRBD1 matching over 7 bases. The CDR3 covers 15 residues. From germline, CDR1 is SGHNT and CDR2 YYREEE (reference sequence). The CDR3: CASSRTGDHYSPLHF. DNA of the CDR3: TGTGCTAGCAGCCGAACAGGGGATCATTATTCACCCCTCCACTTT.

As regards this clonotype: Being one base from a much bigger clone, this may be a read error. The chain combines TRBV7-9 with TRBJ2-5; possibly TRBD1 for D (6 bases). Germline values: CDR1 SEHNR, CDR2 FQNEAQ (reference sequence). The CDR3 loop spans 15 amino acids. As DNA, the CDR3 is TGTACCAGCAGCCGAGCTACAGGGTTCCAAGAGACCCAGTACTTC. Its protein is CTSSRATGFQETQYF.

With respect to this clonotype: Compared with germline, one end of the junction differs, possibly owing to a read error. This sequence joins TRBV20-1 and TRBJ2-1; TRBD2 is a possible D gene (5 bases). The CDR3 runs 14 residues. Germline CDR1 and CDR2: DFQATT and SNEGSKA (reference sequence). The CDR3 here is CNASAGQNSSEQFF. CDR3 coding DNA: TGCAATGCTAGTGCGGGCCAGAATAGCAGTGAGCAGTTCTTC.

Remarks on this clonotype: Just one base apart from a much larger clone, this may be a read error. The chain joins TRBV6-6 to TRBJ1-1; D is ambiguous. CDR3 length: 15 amino acids. Germline V CDR1 and CDR2: MNHNY, SVGAGI (reference sequence). The CDR3 region is CASGYGYRIYTEAFF. For the CDR3, the DNA is TGTGCCAGCGGTTATGGCTACAGAATTTACACTGAAGCTTTCTTT.

This clonotype was seen a single time. The final CDR3 position lacks the conserved phenylalanine or tryptophan, pointing to a likely read error. Because the CDR3's place on the DNA is in doubt, the DNA is left out and the CDR3 is given as listed by TCRdb. The chain links TRBV11-3 to TRBJ1-1. With termini counted, the CDR3 has 13 amino acids. CDR1 and CDR2 (germline): SGHNT, YENEEA. The CDR3 sequence is CASSLGLNTETFS.

Comment on this clonotype: A much bigger clone sits one base away, suggesting this may be a read error. The chain uses TRBV6-1 and TRBJ1-1; 7 bases are shared with TRBD1. This CDR3 comprises 13 residues. Germline V lookup: CDR1 MNHNS, CDR2 SASEGT. In DNA, the CDR3 is TGTGCCAGCAGTTTGGACAGGTTGACTGAAACTTTCTTT. Translating it yields CASSLDRLTETFF.

Concerning this clonotype: A read error may account for a junction end that differs from germline. The rearrangement joins TRBV11-2 to TRBJ2-7; 7 positions match TRBD2. CDR3 length: 15 residues. The germline CDR1 and CDR2 sequences are SGHAT and FQNNGV. The CDR3 here is CACSLDRGVPYEQYF. As DNA, the CDR3 is TGTGCCTGCAGCTTAGATCGGGGGGTCCCATACGAGCAGTACTTC.

The chain joins TRBV6-2 or TRBV6-3 to TRBJ1-1; D gene ambiguous. Trimming took 6 bases from V and 4 from J, leaving 15 bases between them. Germline lookup yields CDR1 MNHEY and CDR2 SVGEGT. This CDR3 spans 14 amino acids. CDR3 sequence reads: CASSIPPKGTEAFF. In DNA, the CDR3 is TGTGCCAGCAGCATCCCCCCCAAGGGCACTGAAGCTTTCTTT.

A remark on this clonotype: One end of the junction varies from germline; a read error may be responsible. This chain links TRBV28 with TRBJ2-5, with D hard to call. The CDR3 consists of 16 residues. Per the germline V gene, CDR1 is MDHEN and CDR2 is SYDVKM. DNA of the CDR3: TGTGCCAGTAGTTTTAATGTCTACCTTGCCGCAGAGACGCAGTACTTC. Translated, it gives CASSFNVYLAAETQYF.

Remarks on this clonotype: Given the absence of the conserved phenylalanine or tryptophan at the CDR3 end, a read error is likely. J is TRBJ2-3 and V is TRBV11-3; possibly TRBD1 for D (5 bases). The germline V gene encodes CDR1 SGHNT and CDR2 YENEEA. The CDR3 loop spans 15 amino acids. The V gene lost 2 bases and the J gene lost 11 bases, with 20 bases spanning the gap. CDR3 bases: TGTGCCAGCAGCTTATCCCAATCCGGACACCGGTTGCAGTATTAT. Protein product: CASSLSQSGHRLQYY.

Turning to this clonotype: Since no conserved phenylalanine or tryptophan closes the CDR3, a read error is the likely cause. The chain recombines TRBV5-5 with TRBJ1-2; D not resolved. The V gene lost 0 bases and the J gene lost 7 bases, with 19 bases spanning the gap. CDR3 length: 16 amino acids. The germline gives CDR1 SGHKS, CDR2 YYEKEE (reference sequence). The CDR3 nucleotides read TGTGCCAGCAGCTTGGAATATCTGGGAGAGGGCCGTGGCTACACCTAC. It specifies CASSLEYLGEGRGYTY.

The V call is TRBV29-1, the J call TRBJ1-2; unclear D gene. The germline V gene has CDR1 SQVTM and CDR2 ANQGSEA. V was trimmed by 2 bases and J by 2 bases, leaving 15 bases between them. The CDR3 is made up of 15 amino acids. The CDR3 sequence: CSVERQDGPNYGYTF. In nucleotides, the CDR3 is TGCAGCGTTGAACGTCAAGACGGCCCCAACTATGGCTACACCTTC.